The 7 T cell receptor beta chains in this list originate from one sample, sequenced in a study of blood T cell repertoires in COVID-19 (dated by TCRdb to about 2020). The library was prepared using the immunoSEQ multiplex PCR assay. TCRdb re-hosts the immuneACCESS table, in-frame sequences only. Its copies lack some clones; in the studies checked, an unresolved V gene accounts for under half of them, and the cause for the rest is not known. In this sample the table shows some 150,000 clones, roughly 86% of which occur a single time. Together, the top ten hold under 7% of the sample. Sequencing used peripheral blood. These receptors originate from a human donor in a cohort sampled during active COVID-19.

The chain is built from TRBV12-3 or TRBV12-4 and TRBJ1-1; D possibly corresponds to TRBD1 (5 bases). CDR3 length: 13 residues. V lost 6 bases and J lost 5, with 13 bases in between. CDR3 residues: CASSWGVRTEAFF. The CDR3 DNA reads as TGTGCCAGCAGCTGGGGGGTCAGGACTGAAGCTTTCTTT.

The V gene is TRBV29-1, the J gene TRBJ2-5; TRBD1 aligns across 8 bases. The germline V gene has CDR1 SQVTM and CDR2 ANQGSEA. This CDR3 is built from 14 residues. Trimming at V came to 4 bases and at J to 4 bases, leaving 8 bases not matched to a gene. In DNA, the CDR3 is TGCAGCGTTGGAAGACAGGGGATTTTAGAGACCCAGTACTTC. Its translation: CSVGRQGILETQYF.

By its share, this clone is medium-sized (0.01 to 0.1%). The CDR3 sequence: CASSFRRVDEQFF. The CDR3, as DNA: TGTGCCAGCAGCTTTCGTAGAGTCGATGAGCAGTTCTTC. The rearrangement joins TRBV11-2 to TRBJ2-1; D not resolved. Germline V lookup: CDR1 SGHAT, CDR2 FQNNGV. V lost 3 bases and J 8 bases, leaving 11 bases between the germline ends. The length of the CDR3 is 13 residues.

V and J are TRBV5-1 and TRBJ2-3; a weak D match, TRBD2 (5 bases). Per germline, CDR1 SGHRS and CDR2 YFSETQ. The CDR3 is made up of 16 amino acids. V lost 2 bases to trimming and J lost 0 bases, with 13 bases between them. The CDR3 DNA reads as TGCGCCAGCAGCTTAGGGCTGACGGGGAGCACAGATACGCAGTATTTT. Encoded protein: CASSLGLTGSTDTQYF.

The chain combines TRBV2 with TRBJ2-7, with 9 bases fitting TRBD2. V shed 6 bases and J 5 bases; nucleotides not matched to a gene: 11. In germline, CDR1 is SNHLY, CDR2 FYNNEI. The CDR3 covers 15 residues. DNA for the CDR3: TGTGCCAGCAGCCGCTTAGGGGCGGGAGGGGACGAGCAGTACTTC. Its protein is CASSRLGAGGDEQYF.

The genes are TRBV7-8 and TRBJ2-1; TRBD1 aligns across 8 bases. The CDR3 spans 14 residues. Germline V CDR1 and CDR2: SGHVS, FQNEAQ. J was trimmed by 7 bases and V by 5 bases; bases with no gene match: 7. The CDR3: CASSHQTGANEQFF. As DNA, the CDR3 is TGTGCCAGCAGCCACCAGACAGGGGCGAATGAGCAGTTCTTC.

This clone was recorded once. The chain is built from TRBV15 and TRBJ1-2, with TRBD1 identical over 7 bases. CDR1 and CDR2 (germline): LNHNV, YYDKDF (reference sequence). The CDR3 spans 14 residues. Losses at the gene ends were 4 bases for V and 8 bases for J; bases not matched to a gene: 10. CDR3 DNA: TGTGCCACCAGCATTGGACAGGAAGGGCGGGGCTACACCTTC. Translating gives CATSIGQEGRGYTF.